These 24 T cell receptor beta chains share one sample of origin, sequenced in a study of T cells in Graves' hyperthyroidism and ophthalmopathy. The source material, RNA transcripts, was used to amplify TCR beta CDR3 regions. When the TCR CDR3 underwent first-round RT-PCR, the HTBI primer set was used. Each CDR3 protein gets one entry after TCRdb re-called the multiplex PCR reads with MiXCR. The profile covers approximately 600,000 distinct CDR3 sequences, with approximately 13% appearing a single time and around 5.4% taken by the ten largest. The sample consisted of blood. These receptors all stem from a woman in her twenties or thirties with Graves' hyperthyroidism that later progressed to Graves' ophthalmopathy.

This clonotype was detected ten times or more. The chain combines TRBV24-1 with TRBJ2-1; 8 positions match TRBD2. After removal of 4 bases from V and 7 bases from J, the junction contained 5 bases not matched to a gene. This CDR3 has 14 residues. Germline assignment: CDR1 KGHDR and CDR2 SFDVKD. The CDR3 loop reads CATSDPSGSNEQFF. CDR3 DNA sequence: TGTGCCACCAGTGACCCGAGCGGGAGTAATGAGCAGTTCTTC.

V gene TRBV4-1 combines with J gene TRBJ2-2; D is uncertain. CDR1 and CDR2 (germline): MGHRA, YSYEKL. The CDR3 consists of 13 residues. V was trimmed by 8 bases and J by 6 bases, leaving 13 bases between them. CDR3 region: CASALDFPGELFF. The CDR3 region has the DNA TGCGCCAGCGCCTTGGATTTCCCCGGGGAGCTGTTTTTT.

This clonotype was picked up many times. V usage is TRBV7-8 and J usage is TRBJ2-7; 8 positions match TRBD2. The CDR3 has 16 residues. Germline V gives CDR1 SGHVS, CDR2 FQNEAQ. V lost 0 bases and J lost 6; bases outside the gene matches: 10. CDR3 nucleotide sequence: TGTGCCAGCAGCTTAGCCGATCAAATAGCGGGAATCGAGCAGTACTTC. Amino acid sequence: CASSLADQIAGIEQYF.

This clonotype was detected ten times or more. The J gene is TRBJ1-6, the V gene TRBV7-9, with D possibly TRBD1 on 5 matching bases. The CDR3 length is 14 residues. CDR1 SEHNR and CDR2 FQNEAQ come from the germline V gene (reference sequence). V lost 3 bases to trimming and J lost 5 bases, with 8 bases between them. CDR3 in DNA: TGTGCCAGCAGCTTGGGAGGGGATAATTCACCCCTCCACTTT. Translation: CASSLGGDNSPLHF.

In its sample, this clonotype was seen many times. J is TRBJ1-2 and V is TRBV24-1, with D maybe TRBD1 (6 bases). Germline V gene sequence: CDR1 KGHDR, CDR2 SFDVKD. The CDR3 totals 16 residues. The V and J ends lost 0 bases and 3 bases respectively, with 13 bases between them. This CDR3 is CATSDLKGGIDYGYTF. The CDR3 DNA sequence: TGTGCCACCAGTGATTTGAAGGGGGGCATCGACTATGGCTACACCTTC.

This chain connects TRBV7-9 to TRBJ2-5; D is ambiguous. The CDR3 length is 13 residues. V dropped 5 bases and J dropped 5 bases, with 12 bases sitting between them. In germline, CDR1 is SEHNR, CDR2 FQNEAQ (reference sequence). In DNA form, the CDR3 reads TGTGCCAGCAGCCAGCCCCTGGGGGAGACCCAGTACTTC. It translates to CASSQPLGETQYF.

The sample holds a few counts of this clonotype. The J gene is TRBJ2-2, the V gene TRBV24-1; no clear D gene. The CDR3 runs to 14 residues. V was trimmed by 5 bases and J by 1 base, leaving 7 bases between them. In germline, CDR1 is KGHDR, CDR2 SFDVKD. The CDR3 is CATSGILNTGELFF. Written as DNA, the CDR3 is TGTGCCACCAGTGGAATTTTGAACACCGGGGAGCTGTTTTTT.

This clonotype was seen repeatedly, ten times or more. The chain recombines TRBV24-1 with TRBJ1-5; no definite D call. Trimming pared 4 bases from V and 0 bases from J, leaving 6 bases between. This CDR3 region has 14 residues. Germline V gives CDR1 KGHDR, CDR2 SFDVKD. The CDR3 sequence: CATSEPSSNQPQHF. In nucleotides, the CDR3 is TGTGCCACCAGTGAGCCCAGTAGCAATCAGCCCCAGCATTTT.

This clonotype was observed at least ten times. CDR3 residues: CASRQGQGGTGELFF. The CDR3 coding sequence is TGTGCCAGCCGACAAGGACAGGGAGGTACCGGGGAGCTGTTTTTT. The rearrangement links TRBV12-3 or TRBV12-4 to TRBJ2-2, with 8 positions matching TRBD1. The CDR3 has 15 residues. V trimming: 8 bases; J trimming: 5 bases; junction bases outside the gene matches: 10.

V usage is TRBV10-3 and J usage is TRBJ2-3; D might be TRBD2 (6 bases). V gave up 10 bases and J gave up 0 bases, with 11 bases separating them. CDR3 length: 13 residues. CDR1 and CDR2 from the germline V gene are ENHRY and SYGVKD. The CDR3 loop is CATSSDSTDTQYF. Written as DNA, the CDR3 is TGTGCCACCTCTAGCGATAGCACAGATACGCAGTATTTT.

This chain uses TRBV28 with TRBJ2-1; 12 bases match TRBD2. The CDR3 loop spans 21 amino acids. J was trimmed by 0 bases and V by 4 bases; bases with no gene match: 16. Germline assignment: CDR1 MDHEN and CDR2 SYDVKM. CDR3 sequence: CASSSFLLAGGPWTSYNEQFF. In DNA form, the CDR3 reads TGTGCCAGCAGTTCCTTTCTTCTAGCGGGAGGGCCGTGGACCTCCTACAATGAGCAGTTCTTC.

This clonotype occurred many times. This chain connects TRBV2 to TRBJ2-7; TRBD1 agrees at 7 bases. V lost 4 bases and J lost 6; bases outside the gene matches: 9. The CDR3 runs 14 residues. The germline V gene encodes CDR1 SNHLY and CDR2 FYNNEI. For the CDR3, the DNA is TGTGCCAGCAGTGTTGTCAGGGGGTTAGGCGAGCAGTACTTC. Translated, it gives CASSVVRGLGEQYF.

The chain links TRBV19 to TRBJ2-2; D is uncertain. The germline V gene encodes CDR1 LNHDA and CDR2 SQIVND (reference sequence). Between the trimmed V and J ends, which lost 7 bases and 6 bases, there was a span of 6 bases. The CDR3 spans 11 residues. The CDR3 bases are TGTGCCAGTATGGCCGCCGGGGAGCTGTTTTTT. This encodes CASMAAGELFF. Looking up the rest from reference TRBV19 and TRBJ2-2 gives the full variable domain: DGGITQSPKYLFRKEGQNVTLSCEQNLNHDAMYWYRQDPGQGLRLIYYSQIVNDFQKGDIAEGYSVSREKKESFPLTVTSAQKNPTAFYLCASMAAGELFFGEGSRLTVL.

This clonotype was seen many times. The chain carries TRBV7-9 and TRBJ2-1, with a possible D match to TRBD2 (6 bases). The CDR3 is made up of 15 amino acids. V gave up 6 bases and J gave up 5 bases, with 17 bases separating them. Germline values: CDR1 SEHNR, CDR2 FQNEAQ (reference sequence). CDR3 sequence: CASRRGASLDNEQFF. CDR3 DNA: TGTGCCAGCAGACGCGGGGCATCCTTGGACAATGAGCAGTTCTTC.

The genes are TRBV5-1 and TRBJ2-7, with D maybe TRBD2 (6 bases). Trimming stripped 3 bases from V and 5 bases from J, with 24 bases between. The CDR3 consists of 17 residues. CDR1 and CDR2 (germline): SGHRS, YFSETQ. The CDR3 spells CASSWGVTVTQDHEQYF. The CDR3 coding sequence is TGCGCCAGCAGCTGGGGGGTTACCGTGACCCAGGACCACGAGCAGTACTTC.

This clonotype was observed at least ten times. The chain has TRBV19 and TRBJ1-6, with 10 nucleotides matching TRBD1. The J segment lost 5 bases and the V segment lost 11 bases, leaving 9 bases of the junction unmatched. From germline, CDR1 is LNHDA and CDR2 SQIVND (reference sequence). The CDR3 is 15 amino acids. Here the CDR3 reads CAGSDRGQNNSPLHF. CDR3 in DNA: TGTGCCGGGTCCGACAGGGGGCAGAATAATTCACCCCTCCACTTT.

Only a few counts were recorded for this clonotype. The gene calls are TRBV10-1 and TRBJ2-7; D might be TRBD2 (6 bases). Germline lookup yields CDR1 WNHNN and CDR2 SYGVQD (reference sequence). The CDR3 runs to 15 residues. V was cut by 9 bases and J by 0 bases, with 18 bases left in between. DNA for the CDR3: TGCGCCAGATTGACGCATGGGGGGATCTCCTACGAGCAGTACTTC. It translates to CARLTHGGISYEQYF.

This clonotype was recorded many times. An end of the junction does not agree with germline; a read error may underlie this. J is TRBJ2-1 and V is TRBV18, with TRBD2 matching over 7 bases. The length of the CDR3 is 16 residues. Germline V CDR1 and CDR2: KGHSH, LQKENI. CDR3 region: CASSPSSGNHYNEQFF. CDR3 DNA sequence: TGTGCCAGCTCTCCGTCCAGCGGGAACCACTACAATGAACAGTTCTTC.

The genes are TRBV30 and TRBJ1-2, with D perhaps matching TRBD1 (5 bases). The CDR3 consists of 13 residues. Trimming left V 4 bases short and J 5 bases short, with 14 bases between. Looked up from germline, CDR1 is GTSNPN and CDR2 is SVGIG (reference sequence). The CDR3 bases are TGTGCCTGGAATATAGGGGCGAGGTATGGCTACACCTTC. This translates into CAWNIGARYGYTF.

This clonotype came up many times. The V and J genes are TRBV12-3 or TRBV12-4 and TRBJ1-2, with 11 bases that match TRBD1. The CDR3 covers 14 residues. Losses at the gene ends were 10 bases for V and 7 bases for J; bases not matched to a gene: 11. DNA for the CDR3: TGTGCCAACTTATTAACGGGGACAGGGGGTGGCTACACCTTC. This codes for CANLLTGTGGGYTF.

The chain combines TRBV7-3 with TRBJ2-1; 9 bases agree with TRBD1. V was clipped by 2 bases and J by 5 bases; unmatched bases: 4. Germline CDR1 reads SGHTA; CDR2 reads FQGTGA. The CDR3 runs 15 residues. The DNA for the CDR3 is TGTGCCAGCAGCTTAGACAGGGGGATGAACAATGAGCAGTTCTTC. Residues: CASSLDRGMNNEQFF.

CDR3 nucleotide sequence: TGCGCCAGCAGCCAAGCGGTAGGGACTGAAGCTTTCTTT. Translation gives CASSQAVGTEAFF. The genes are TRBV4-3 and TRBJ1-1; no definite D call. The ends were cut back, 1 base at V and 5 bases at J, with 8 bases in the middle. The germline CDR1 and CDR2 sequences are LGHNA and YSLEER. The CDR3 is 13 amino acids.

In the case of this clonotype: A clone one base away is much larger, so this may be a read error. This chain connects TRBV19 to TRBJ2-3; 8 nucleotides agree with TRBD2. The CDR3 contains 16 residues. From germline, CDR1 is LNHDA and CDR2 SQIVND (reference sequence). V shed 7 bases and J 1 base; nucleotides not matched to a gene: 10. DNA for the CDR3: TGTGCCAGTAACATAGCGGGAACCGCACGCACAGATACGCAGTATTTT. Residues: CASNIAGTARTDTQYF.

As for this clonotype: A much larger clonotype is one base distant, so this may be a read error. The chain links TRBV20-1 to TRBJ2-5; no firm D call. The CDR3 length is 15 residues. V was shortened by 7 bases and J by 1 base, with 19 bases between the two germline ends. Germline V gives CDR1 DFQATT, CDR2 SNEGSKA (reference sequence). The CDR3 reads CSVQQFGGIQETQYF. CDR3 in DNA: TGCAGTGTCCAGCAGTTTGGCGGAATCCAAGAGACCCAGTACTTC.